The 8 T cell receptor beta chains reported below all come from one sample, sequenced in a study of shared clonotypes between healthy human individuals. CD8 cells regarded as naive lacked CD45RO, were positively chosen for CCR7, and omitted terminally differentiated effector memory CD45RA+ cells. Libraries were prepared by immunoSEQ multiplex PCR; TCRdb keeps only in-frame clonotypes and omits some of them. Of some 2,000,000 clones listed, about 95% are singletons. The sequenced sample was naive CD8+ T cells sorted from blood. The receptors derive from a man between 18 and 29 years old in good health.

This chain connects TRBV9 to TRBJ2-5, with D tentatively TRBD1 or TRBD2 (6 bases each). Trimming left V 0 bases short and J 1 base short, with 16 bases between. The CDR3 sequence is 17 residues long. CDR1 is SGDLS and CDR2 is YYNGEE in the germline V gene. The CDR3 loop is CASSVGIEGGGQETQYF. The DNA of the CDR3 is TGTGCCAGCAGCGTAGGGATCGAGGGGGGAGGCCAAGAGACCCAGTACTTC. Variable domain in full (rest from reference TRBV9 and TRBJ2-5): DSGVTQTPKHLITATGQRVTLRCSPRSGDLSVYWYQQSLDQGLQFLIQYYNGEERAKGNILERFSAQQFPDLHSELNLSSLELGDSALYFCASSVGIEGGGQETQYFGPGTRLLVL.

In this sample, this clone turned up once. DNA of the CDR3: TGTGCCACCCAGGGCCAGGGGGGCAATCAGCCCCAGCATTTT. This sequence encodes CATQGQGGNQPQHF. The chain has TRBV15 and TRBJ1-5; 7 bases align to TRBD1. The CDR3 has 14 residues. Germline CDR1 reads LNHNV; CDR2 reads YYDKDF (reference sequence). J was trimmed by 2 bases and V by 8 bases; bases with no gene match: 6. The whole variable domain, remainder taken from reference TRBV15 and TRBJ1-5, is DAMVIQNPRYQVTQFGKPVTLSCSQTLNHNVMYWYQQKSSQAPKLLFHYYDKDFNNEADTPDNFQSRRPNTSFCFLDIRSPGLGDTAMYLCATQGQGGNQPQHFGDGTRLSIL.

To note about this clone: Germline is not matched at one junction end, which may reflect a read error. The V gene is TRBV7-7, the J gene TRBJ2-7, with 10 bases that match TRBD1. Germline values: CDR1 SSHAT, CDR2 FNYEAQ (reference sequence). The CDR3 spans 15 residues. The CDR3 DNA follows: TGTGCTAGCAGCGCGAGACAGGGGGCCTCCTACGAGCAGTACTTC. Its translation is CASSARQGASYEQYF. Drawing the rest from reference TRBV7-7 and TRBJ2-7, the complete variable domain is GAGVSQSPRYKVTKRGQDVTLRCDPISSHATLYWYQQALGQGPEFLTYFNYEAQPDKSGLPSDRFSAERPEGSISTLTIQRTEQRDSAMYRCASSARQGASYEQYFGPGTRLTVT.

The rearrangement joins TRBV5-1 to TRBJ1-2, with 7 bases matching TRBD1. CDR1 SGHRS and CDR2 YFSETQ come from the germline V gene. The CDR3 is 17 residues long. Trimming at V came to 4 bases and at J to 4 bases, leaving 16 bases not matched to a gene. In DNA form, the CDR3 reads TGCGCCAGCAGCGACTTACAGGGGCCCGCACCTTTCTATGGCTACACCTTC. Its translation: CASSDLQGPAPFYGYTF.

The chain joins TRBV30 to TRBJ1-2; TRBD1 agrees at 11 bases. Germline trimming cut 3 bases from V and 7 bases from J; bases unmatched to any gene: 7. The length of the CDR3 is 14 residues. In germline, CDR1 is GTSNPN, CDR2 SVGIG (reference sequence). CDR3 sequence (DNA): TGTGCCTGGAGCCCCGGACAGGGGGCGGTTGGCTACACCTTC. Protein sequence: CAWSPGQGAVGYTF.

This clone was picked up one time. The rearrangement links TRBV27 to TRBJ2-1; TRBD1 or TRBD2 may be the D gene (6 bases each). CDR3 size: 16 residues. Between the trimmed V and J ends, which lost 1 base and 6 bases, there was a span of 16 bases. Germline V lookup: CDR1 MNHEY, CDR2 SMNVEV (reference sequence). The CDR3 coding sequence is TGTGCCAGCAGTTTATGGGGGGCGCTTAATTTCAATGAGCAGTTCTTC. Its protein product is CASSLWGALNFNEQFF.

J is TRBJ2-7 and V is TRBV7-2; D possibly corresponds to TRBD2 (6 bases). Per the germline V gene, CDR1 is SGHTA and CDR2 is FQGNSA. This CDR3 is 15 amino acids long. Trimming left V 1 base short and J 4 bases short, with 14 bases between. CDR3 protein: CASSLEEGASYEQYF. The CDR3 nucleotides are TGTGCCAGCAGCTTAGAGGAGGGAGCGTCGTACGAGCAGTACTTC.

The chain employs TRBV28 and TRBJ1-5; D unclear. CDR1 and CDR2 from the germline V gene are MDHEN and SYDVKM. The germline V and J ends were trimmed by 6 bases and 0 bases, with 9 bases remaining between them. CDR3 size: 14 residues. CDR3 sequence: CASSTRDSNQPQHF. CDR3 nucleotides: TGTGCCAGCAGCACTCGGGATAGCAATCAGCCCCAGCATTTT.